The 15 T cell receptor beta chains given below trace back to one sample, sequenced in a study of T cells after yellow fever vaccination. TCRdb ran MiXCR on the 5' RACE reads and lists one entry per CDR3 protein. Altogether some 110,000 distinct CDR3 sequences are present, 7.5% to 9.5% being singletons, with the ten largest covering over 25%. Here the sequenced sample was CD8+ T cells sorted from PBMCs, taken 45 days after the yellow fever booster vaccination. The source of these receptors is a man under 40 who received the YFV17D yellow fever vaccine.

This clonotype was recorded many times. The rearrangement uses TRBV20-1 and TRBJ2-7; the match to TRBD2 covers 7 bases. The germline V gene has CDR1 DFQATT and CDR2 SNEGSKA (reference sequence). This CDR3 contains 15 residues. The V segment lost 2 bases and the J segment 1 base; nucleotides outside the gene matches: 8. The CDR3: CSARSQREASYEQYF. The CDR3 bases are TGCAGTGCTAGAAGCCAGCGGGAAGCTTCCTACGAGCAGTACTTC.

This clonotype was seen many times. DNA of the CDR3: TGCAGTGCCAGACTAGCGGGCAAGAACACCGGGGAGCTGTTTTTT. Amino acids: CSARLAGKNTGELFF. The chain combines TRBV20-1 with TRBJ2-2; 10 bases agree with TRBD2. The CDR3 has 15 amino acids. V lost 6 bases to trimming and J lost 1 base; unmatched junction nucleotides: 5. CDR1 and CDR2 from the germline V gene are DFQATT and SNEGSKA (reference sequence).

This clonotype was detected only a few times. The rearrangement uses TRBV7-9 and TRBJ2-3, with D possibly TRBD2 on 5 matching bases. This CDR3 contains 15 residues. Germline values: CDR1 SEHNR, CDR2 FQNEAQ (reference sequence). V lost 1 base to trimming and J lost 6 bases, with 14 bases between them. CDR3 in amino acids: CASSLETAAEDTQYF. CDR3 DNA: TGTGCCAGCAGCTTAGAAACAGCGGCGGAGGATACGCAGTATTTT.

Ten or more counts support this clonotype. The V and J genes are TRBV12-3 or TRBV12-4 and TRBJ2-7; TRBD1 matches at 9 bases. The CDR3 loop spans 15 amino acids. V lost 6 bases and J lost 5; bases outside the gene matches: 11. The CDR3 loop is CASSLTGTGINEQYF. The CDR3 nucleotides read TGTGCCAGCAGCTTGACGGGGACAGGGATCAACGAGCAGTACTTC.

This clonotype was picked up many times. The chain couples TRBV10-1 to TRBJ2-1, with 13 bases matching TRBD2. This CDR3 is built from 17 residues. CDR1 and CDR2 (germline): WNHNN, SYGVQD (reference sequence). Losses at the gene ends were 3 bases for V and 1 base for J; bases not matched to a gene: 3. The DNA for the CDR3 is TGCGCCAGCAGTGAAGGGACTAGCGGGATGTCCTACAATGAGCAGTTCTTC. This codes for CASSEGTSGMSYNEQFF.

The J gene is TRBJ2-7, the V gene TRBV29-1; TRBD1 aligns across 9 bases. With V trimmed by 5 bases and J by 1 base, 3 bases remained unmatched. Germline CDR1 is SQVTM and CDR2 is ANQGSEA. This CDR3 contains 13 residues. This CDR3 reads CSVLQGASYEQYF. The CDR3 bases are TGCAGCGTTTTACAGGGGGCATCCTACGAGCAGTACTTC.

This clonotype came up many times. V and J are TRBV4-3 and TRBJ2-3, with TRBD2 matching over 7 bases. The CDR3 runs 17 residues. Trimming at V came to 0 bases and at J to 0 bases, leaving 6 bases not matched to a gene. Germline V CDR1 and CDR2: LGHNA, YSLEER. In nucleotides, the CDR3 is TGCGCCAGCAGCCAAGACCCTACTAGCGCTAGCACAGATACGCAGTATTTT. It yields the protein CASSQDPTSASTDTQYF.

This clonotype came up many times. V usage is TRBV5-1 and J usage is TRBJ2-7, with D possibly being TRBD2 (5 bases). V lost 0 bases to trimming and J lost 0 bases, with 19 bases between them. CDR3 size: 18 residues. The germline V gene has CDR1 SGHRS and CDR2 YFSETQ. DNA of the CDR3: TGCGCCAGCAGCTTGGCCGGGGTTAGGGTAGGAGTCTCCTACGAGCAGTACTTC. It encodes CASSLAGVRVGVSYEQYF.

The chain is built from TRBV19 and TRBJ1-5; D gene uncertain. Germline V gives CDR1 LNHDA, CDR2 SQIVND (reference sequence). V dropped 1 base and J dropped 1 base, with 8 bases sitting between them. This CDR3 is built from 15 residues. This chain's CDR3 is CASSIALASNQPQHF. CDR3 bases: TGTGCCAGTAGTATAGCCTTGGCAAGCAATCAGCCCCAGCATTTT.

This clonotype occurred many times. The genes are TRBV27 and TRBJ2-7; tentative D call: TRBD2 (6 bases). Deletions cut 2 bases from V and 5 bases from J, with 10 bases between. The length of the CDR3 is 13 residues. Looked up from germline, CDR1 is MNHEY and CDR2 is SMNVEV (reference sequence). CDR3 nucleotides: TGTGCCAGCAGTTTAGGAGGGGCCCACGAGCAGTACTTC. Its translation: CASSLGGAHEQYF.

This clonotype was recorded many times. The V call is TRBV29-1, the J call TRBJ2-7, with TRBD2 matching over 13 bases. V lost 7 bases and J lost 7; bases outside the gene matches: 7. The CDR3 contains 13 residues. The germline V gene has CDR1 SQVTM and CDR2 ANQGSEA. The CDR3 loop reads CSARTSGRGEQYF. CDR3 in DNA: TGCAGCGCCCGGACTAGCGGGAGAGGTGAGCAGTACTTC.

Many counts were recorded for this clonotype. V and J are TRBV3-1 and TRBJ2-7; D is uncertain. The CDR3 sequence is 12 residues long. Germline CDR1 is LGHDT and CDR2 is YNNKEL (reference sequence). Trimming cost V 0 bases and J 6 bases, with 6 bases left between them. The CDR3 bases are TGTGCCAGCAGCCAAGAAACCTTCGAGCAGTACTTC. Its translation is CASSQETFEQYF.

This clonotype was detected ten times or more. The rearrangement links TRBV21-1 to TRBJ1-6; the DNA was not used to check the table's D call, TRBD1. TRBV21-1 is a pseudogene segment. The CDR3 loop spans 21 amino acids. The CDR3 coding sequence is TGTGCCAGCAGCAAAGACAGTAGGGGAGGTACGGGGCACAGGGGACATTCACCCCTCCACTTT. The encoded protein is CASSKDSRGGTGHRGHSPLHF.

In this sample, this clonotype turned up many times. V usage is TRBV3-1 and J usage is TRBJ2-1, with 8 nucleotides matching TRBD2. This CDR3 comprises 18 residues. J was trimmed by 7 bases and V by 0 bases; bases with no gene match: 14. Germline V gene sequence: CDR1 LGHDT, CDR2 YNNKEL (reference sequence). CDR3 nucleotide sequence: TGTGCCAGCAGCCAAGATGTCAAGGGACTAGAGGGTTATAATGAGCAGTTCTTC. Amino acid sequence: CASSQDVKGLEGYNEQFF.

There are many counts of this clonotype. This chain joins TRBV7-8 and TRBJ2-7; 11 nucleotides agree with TRBD2. The length of the CDR3 is 15 residues. The junction had 9 bases not matched to a gene; V was cut back by 5 bases and J by 6 bases. CDR1 and CDR2 (germline): SGHVS, FQNEAQ. As DNA, the CDR3 is TGTGCCAGCAGCCCTAGACTAGCGGGAAGGGTCGAGCAGTACTTC. Residues: CASSPRLAGRVEQYF. Variable domain in full (rest from reference TRBV7-8 and TRBJ2-7): GAGVSQSPRYKVAKRGQDVALRCDPISGHVSLFWYQQALGQGPEFLTYFQNEAQLDKSGLPSDRFFAERPEGSVSTLKIQRTQQEDSAVYLCASSPRLAGRVEQYFGPGTRLTVT.